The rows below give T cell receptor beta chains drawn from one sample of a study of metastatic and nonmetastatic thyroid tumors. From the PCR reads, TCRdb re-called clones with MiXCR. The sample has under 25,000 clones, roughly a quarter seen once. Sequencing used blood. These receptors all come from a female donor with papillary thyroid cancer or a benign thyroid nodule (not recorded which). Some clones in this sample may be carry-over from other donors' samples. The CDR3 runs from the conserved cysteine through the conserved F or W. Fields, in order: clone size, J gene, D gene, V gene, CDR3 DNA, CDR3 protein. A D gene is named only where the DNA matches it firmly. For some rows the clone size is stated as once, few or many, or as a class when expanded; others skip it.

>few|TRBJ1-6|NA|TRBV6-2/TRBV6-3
TGTGCCAGCAGGTCCGGGAAAGGGGGAAAGTCAACCCTCCACTTT
CASRSGKGGKSTLHF
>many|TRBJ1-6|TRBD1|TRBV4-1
TGCGCCAGCAGCCCCTCAGGGGACAGGGTCTATTCACCCCTCCACTTT
CASSPSGDRVYSPLHF
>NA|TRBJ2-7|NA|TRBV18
TGTGCCAGCTCACCAATTGGGCAGGCCTACTACGAGCAGTACTTC
CASSPIGQAYYEQYF
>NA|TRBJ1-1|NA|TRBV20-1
TGCAGTGCCCCGACACTCATGGGCACTGAAGCTTTCTTT
CSAPTLMGTEAFF
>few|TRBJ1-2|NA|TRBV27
TGTGCCAGCGGCGGCCTTAACTATGGCTACACCTTC
CASGGLNYGYTF
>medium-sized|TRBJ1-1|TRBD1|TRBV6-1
TGTGCCAGCAGAAGGGGGACAGGGAGTACTGAAGCTTTCTTT
CASRRGTGSTEAFF
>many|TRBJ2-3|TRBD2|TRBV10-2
TGCGCCAGCAGGGGCTGGGGACTAGCGAACACAGATACGCAGTATTTT
CASRGWGLANTDTQYF
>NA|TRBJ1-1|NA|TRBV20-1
TGCAGTGCTAGTATACAGGAAACTGAAGCTTTCTTT
CSASIQETEAFF
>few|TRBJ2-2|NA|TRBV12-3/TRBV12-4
TGTGCCAGCAGTTTTACCCGTGATCTGTTTTTT
CASSFTRDLFF
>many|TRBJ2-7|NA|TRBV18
TGTGCCAGCTCCCTAATGCGAGGGAGCGGCATTGGGGACGAGCAGTACTTC
CASSLMRGSGIGDEQYF
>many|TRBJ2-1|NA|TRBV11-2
TGTGCCAGCAGCTTATCTTCATTGAATGAGCAGTTCTTC
CASSLSSLNEQFF
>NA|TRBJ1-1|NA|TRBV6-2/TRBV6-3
TGTGCCAGCAGATCCACAGGGATGAACACTGAAGCTTTCTTT
CASRSTGMNTEAFF
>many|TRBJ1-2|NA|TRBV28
TGTGCCAGCAGCCCGGACTATGGCTACACCTTC
CASSPDYGYTF
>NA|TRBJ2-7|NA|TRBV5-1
TGCGCCAGCAGCCCGGGACCTGGCCTAGGAATCTACGAGCAGTACTTC
CASSPGPGLGIYEQYF
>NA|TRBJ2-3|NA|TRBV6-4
TGTGCCAGCAGTGCTAGCGGCACAGATACGCAGTATTTT
CASSASGTDTQYF
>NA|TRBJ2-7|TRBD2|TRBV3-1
TGTGCCAGCAGCCAAGATAAACTAGCGGGACTTGCCTACGAGCAGTACTTC
CASSQDKLAGLAYEQYF
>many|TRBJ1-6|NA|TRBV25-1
TGTGCCAGCAGTGATAGATATGGGAATTATAATTCACCCCTCCACTTT
CASSDRYGNYNSPLHF
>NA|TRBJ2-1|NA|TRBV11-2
TGTGCCAGCAGCCTACAGGGTAATAGTCTGTGCGAGCAGTTCTTC
CASSLQGNSLCEQFF
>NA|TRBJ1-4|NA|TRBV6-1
TGTGCCAGTCGGTCGGGCGGAACTAATGAAAAACTGTTTTTT
CASRSGGTNEKLFF
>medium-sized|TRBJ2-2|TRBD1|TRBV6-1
TGTGCCAGCAGAAGGACAGGGGGGACCGGGGAGCTGTTTTTT
CASRRTGGTGELFF
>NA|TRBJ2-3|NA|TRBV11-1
TGTGCCAGCAGCTTAGTGTCCCTTAGCACAGATACGCATTATTTT
CASSLVSLSTDTHYF
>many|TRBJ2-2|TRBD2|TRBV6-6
TGTGCCAGCAGTTACTCGGGAGGGTTTGAGGCTAGCACCGGGGAGCTGTTTTTT
CASSYSGGFEASTGELFF
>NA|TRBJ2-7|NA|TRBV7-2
TGTGCCAGCAGCTTAAGGGGAGTCGCGCAGTACTTC
CASSLRGVAQYF
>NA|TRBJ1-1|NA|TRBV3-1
TGTGCCAGCATCCAAGACAGTGGCGGTTCGAACACTGAAGCTTCCTTT
CASIQDSGGSNTEASF
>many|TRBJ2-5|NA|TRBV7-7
TGTGCTAGCAGCTTAAACAGACAAGAGACCCAGTACTTC
CASSLNRQETQYF
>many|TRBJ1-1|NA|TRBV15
TGTGCCACCCAGAACCCTGTGACTGAAGCTTTCTTT
CATQNPVTEAFF
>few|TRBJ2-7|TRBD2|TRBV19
TGTGCCAGTAGGTCAGGGGCAGCGGGAGTGCAAGAGCAGTACTTC
CASRSGAAGVQEQYF
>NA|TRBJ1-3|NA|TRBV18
TGTGCCAGCTCACCCAACTCAGGGGACGTAGGAAACACCATATATTTT
CASSPNSGDVGNTIYF
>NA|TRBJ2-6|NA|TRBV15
TGTGCCACCAGCAGATCGGTAGGCATTGGGGTCTCTGGGGCCAACGTCCTGACTTTC
CATSRSVGIGVSGANVLTF
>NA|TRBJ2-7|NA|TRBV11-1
TGTGCCAGCAGCTTAGAGGCAGGCTACGAGCAGTACTTC
CASSLEAGYEQYF
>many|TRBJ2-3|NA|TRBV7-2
TGTGCCAGCAGCTTATATAATACAGACACAGATACGCAGTATTTT
CASSLYNTDTDTQYF
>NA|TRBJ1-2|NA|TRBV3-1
TGTGCCAGCAGCCAGACAGGAGGGGGGGGCTACACCTTC
CASSQTGGGGYTF
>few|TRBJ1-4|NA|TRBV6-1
TGTGCCAGCAGTCAACGCTCTGGGGGAGAGGGGCCCGAAAAACTGTTTTTT
CASSQRSGGEGPEKLFF
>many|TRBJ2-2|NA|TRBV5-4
TGTGCCAGCAGACGACTGAACACCGGGGAGCTGTTTTTT
CASRRLNTGELFF
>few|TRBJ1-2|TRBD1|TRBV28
TGTGCCAGCAGTGACCCAGGACAGGGGGCGGAAGGCTACACCTTC
CASSDPGQGAEGYTF
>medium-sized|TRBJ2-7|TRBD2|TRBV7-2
TGTGCCAGCAGCTTAGCCTCGGGAGGGGGTCCCTACGAGCAGTACTTC
CASSLASGGGPYEQYF
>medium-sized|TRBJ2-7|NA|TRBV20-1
TGCAGTGCTACCACAGGGAGCTCCTACGAGCAGTACTTC
CSATTGSSYEQYF